This TCR beta chain was captured in a study of human T cells and chemical hapten exposure. Germline CDR1 is LGHNA and CDR2 is YSLEER. This CDR3 is 15 amino acids long. The V end lost 1 base, the J end lost 8 bases, and 12 bases lay between the germline ends. This clonotype occurred many times. Time point: patch test 3, about 24 weeks after DPC sensitization. Treatment defined: therapeutic diphenylcyclopropenone sensitization with weekly scalp DPC. TCRdb passed the RACE reads through MiXCR, listing each CDR3 protein once. Of about 30,000 distinct CDR3 sequences listed, 5% to 6% were seen once; the top ten hold 4.5% to 6.5%.

The source of this sequence is a man aged 25-40 years with alopecia areata. Some clones in this sample may be carry-over from other donors' samples. The chain uses TRBV4-3 and TRBJ1-6, with D possibly being TRBD1 (5 bases). Sequences were derived from whole blood, sampled in connection with sensitization to the hapten diphenylcyclopropenone (DPC). The CDR3 here is CASSQVWDSDSPLHF. The CDR3 DNA reads as TGCGCCAGCAGCCAAGTTTGGGACTCCGATTCACCCCTCCACTTT.